This entry concerns a single T cell receptor beta chain. Libraries were prepared by immunoSEQ multiplex PCR; TCRdb keeps only in-frame clonotypes and omits some of them. The top ten hold roughly 1.2% of the sample, which has more than 65,000 clones, more than 90% seen once. The sample is drawn from a study of T cell changes during pregnancy in multiple sclerosis. Germline V gene sequence: CDR1 SEHNR, CDR2 FQNEAQ (reference sequence). The CDR3 covers 14 residues. Between the trimmed V and J ends, which lost 5 bases and 4 bases, there was a span of 13 bases. The chain links TRBV7-9 to TRBJ2-3; D not resolved. The TCR was taken from a female donor with multiple sclerosis, enrolled in a pregnancy study. The sequences come from peripheral blood, collected in the second trimester of pregnancy. CDR3: CASSRSLAPDTQYF. The CDR3 DNA reads TGTGCCAGCAGCCGATCCCTGGCCCCAGATACGCAGTATTTT.